The subject of this entry is one TCR beta chain. This specimen belongs to a study of shared clonotypes between healthy human individuals. Germline assignment: CDR1 MGHDK and CDR2 SYGVNS. Between the trimmed V and J ends, which lost 4 bases and 3 bases, there was a span of 21 bases. The length of the CDR3 is 18 residues. Sequencing was performed with immunoSEQ multiplex PCR; in TCRdb, only in-frame clones are kept and a portion is missing. This table holds hundreds of thousands of clones, approximately 97% found once. A CD45RA-negative memory subset and a CD45RA+ naive subset were separated from the CD4+ cells.

This clonotype was obtained from a woman aged 25 to 39 in good health. Specimen: naive CD4+ T cells sorted from blood. Subset reported: CD45RA+ positively selected. The chain combines TRBV25-1 with TRBJ2-2; the D gene is possibly TRBD2 (7 bases). This CDR3 is CASSASWGGDSYTGELFF. CDR3 nucleotides: TGTGCCAGCAGTGCGTCTTGGGGGGGCGATTCCTACACCGGGGAGCTGTTTTTT.